This T cell receptor beta chain was documented in a study of T cells in Graves' hyperthyroidism and ophthalmopathy. About the research overall: Sampling of peripheral blood happened at initial diagnosis, prior to any treatment.

This clonotype was detected ten times or more. The antigen is unknown. Study findings and constraints: Most clonotypes that expanded in the thyroid above 0.001 also showed up in blood.

Disease duration under 2 months; hyperthyroidism patients were aged 18 to 65. Orbital computed tomography and thyroid ultrasound, together with serum TRAb and thyroxine and clinical symptoms, were used for diagnoses. Amplification targeted TCR beta CDR3 regions from RNA transcripts. Carried out on the TCR CDR3, a first-round RT-PCR used the HTBI primer set. A single record per CDR3 protein comes from TCRdb applying MiXCR to the multiplex PCR reads. The sample lists 400,000 to 500,000 distinct CDR3 sequences, approximately 15% occurring once. This TCR came from a woman aged 18-30 years with Graves' hyperthyroidism. Sequences were obtained from blood.

In DNA form, the CDR3 reads TGTGCCAGCGGTGTGGGGTACAATGAGCAGTTCTTC. Encoded protein: CASGVGYNEQFF. V is TRBV3-1 and J is TRBJ2-1; D gene uncertain. Between the trimmed V and J ends, which lost 8 bases and 4 bases, there was a span of 9 bases. This CDR3 comprises 12 residues. In germline, CDR1 is LGHDT, CDR2 YNNKEL (reference sequence).